This TCR beta chain is from a study of blood T cells in healthy people across ages. Study-level findings and limits: Among T cells, TCR beta diversity per million cells dropped roughly linearly as age rose.

Concerning this clonotype itself: Its matching antigen is unknown.

V was pared by 8 bases and J by 4 bases, with 12 bases between. This CDR3 has 13 residues. The germline gives CDR1 MNHEY, CDR2 SVGAGI. A second about 6 to 11 cycle PCR used barcoded and J-beta primers. TCRdb re-called the 5' RACE reads through MiXCR, storing one row per CDR3 protein. Among 1.2 million to 1.5 million distinct CDR3 sequences, approximately 42% were seen once, and the ten largest hold 7% to 9.5%. Samples each had at least 5 micrograms of total RNA extracted. Sample: blood. J is TRBJ2-1 and V is TRBV6-5; D perhaps matches TRBD1 (5 bases). The sequence derives from a woman between 18 and 30 years old in good health. The DNA of the CDR3 is TGTGCCAGCGGGGCGGCCGGATACAATGAGCAGTTCTTC. The encoded protein is CASGAAGYNEQFF.